The 22 T cell receptor beta chains below were found in one sample sequenced in a study of blood T cell repertoires in COVID-19. Produced via immunoSEQ multiplex PCR; TCRdb's table is partial and in-frame only. The data show 250,000 to 400,000 clones, about nine tenths seen once. Sequencing was carried out using peripheral blood. The receptor set was obtained from a man aged 50-60 years with active or convalescent COVID-19.

The table lists this clone with a count of one. This chain connects TRBV28 to TRBJ1-5, with D hard to call. V shed 2 bases and J shed 0 bases, with 11 bases lying between them. This CDR3 has 16 amino acids. Germline CDR1 reads MDHEN; CDR2 reads SYDVKM. The CDR3 reads CASSLGRGYSNQPQHF. For the CDR3, the DNA is TGTGCCAGCAGTTTAGGGCGGGGATATAGCAATCAGCCCCAGCATTTT.

The chain combines TRBV16 with TRBJ2-3, with 13 bases that match TRBD2. J was trimmed by 4 bases and V by 2 bases; bases with no gene match: 3. The germline gives CDR1 KGHSY, CDR2 FQNENV. The CDR3 loop spans 16 amino acids. CDR3 sequence reads: CASSQGLAGEADTQYF. In DNA, the CDR3 is TGTGCCAGCAGCCAAGGACTAGCGGGAGAAGCAGATACGCAGTATTTT.

V and J are TRBV11-2 and TRBJ1-2, with 10 bases that match TRBD1. The CDR3 runs to 16 residues. Trimming took 5 bases from V and 5 from J; bases not matched to a gene: 11. Germline-derived CDR1 and CDR2 are SGHAT and FQNNGV. CDR3 DNA sequence: TGTGCCAGCAGCCGGACAGGGGGAAGATTGGGTTATGGCTACACCTTC. Its translation: CASSRTGGRLGYGYTF.

This chain connects TRBV5-1 to TRBJ1-1; 7 nucleotides agree with TRBD1. Germline trimming cut 4 bases from V and 5 bases from J; bases unmatched to any gene: 8. Germline V gene lookup returns CDR1 SGHRS and CDR2 YFSETQ. The CDR3 length is 14 residues. CDR3: CASSVNVQGTEAFF. The CDR3 nucleotides read TGCGCCAGCAGCGTTAACGTACAGGGGACTGAAGCTTTCTTT.

The rearrangement joins TRBV19 to TRBJ2-3; TRBD1 is a possible D gene (7 bases). Germline CDR1 and CDR2: LNHDA and SQIVND (reference sequence). Trimming took 5 bases from V and 3 from J, leaving 18 bases between them. The CDR3 length is 16 residues. DNA of the CDR3: TGTGCCAGTAGTCCCGAAAGGGACAGCGGGACAGATACGCAGTATTTT. It specifies CASSPERDSGTDTQYF. Using reference TRBV19 and TRBJ2-3 for the parts outside the CDR3, the full variable domain is DGGITQSPKYLFRKEGQNVTLSCEQNLNHDAMYWYRQDPGQGLRLIYYSQIVNDFQKGDIAEGYSVSREKKESFPLTVTSAQKNPTAFYLCASSPERDSGTDTQYFGPGTRLTVL.

This CDR3 is CASSGRTGLSYEQYF. The CDR3 bases are TGTGCCAGCAGCGGGCGGACAGGGCTTTCCTACGAGCAGTACTTC. The chain is built from TRBV11-2 and TRBJ2-7; 8 bases align to TRBD1. Unmatched junction bases numbered 7, after V lost 5 bases and J lost 1 base. This CDR3 is 15 amino acids long. Germline V lookup: CDR1 SGHAT, CDR2 FQNNGV.

The chain has TRBV7-9 and TRBJ2-7; D is unresolved. The CDR3 spans 16 residues. The germline V gene has CDR1 SEHNR and CDR2 FQNEAQ (reference sequence). The V gene lost 5 bases and the J gene lost 4 bases, with 21 bases spanning the gap. Written as DNA, the CDR3 is TGTGCCAGCAGCCTGGAGACGGTGACCACCAGTTACGAGCAGTACTTC. This gives the protein CASSLETVTTSYEQYF.

The J gene is TRBJ1-5, the V gene TRBV2; 7 positions agree with TRBD1. Losses at the gene ends were 8 bases for V and 6 bases for J; bases not matched to a gene: 4. CDR1 and CDR2 (germline): SNHLY, FYNNEI. The CDR3 extends over 12 amino acids. CDR3 in amino acids: CASSGGFQPQHF. CDR3 nucleotide sequence: TGTGCCAGCTCAGGGGGGTTTCAGCCCCAGCATTTT. Full variable domain (outside the CDR3, taken from reference TRBV2 and TRBJ1-5): EPEVTQTPSHQVTQMGQEVILRCVPISNHLYFYWYRQILGQKVEFLVSFYNNEISEKSEIFDDQFSVERPDGSNFTLKIRSTKLEDSAMYFCASSGGFQPQHFGDGTRLSIL.

V and J are TRBV5-4 and TRBJ2-1, with 7 bases aligning to TRBD1. CDR3 length equals 13 residues. Per the germline V gene, CDR1 is SGHNT and CDR2 is YYREEE (reference sequence). The trim removed 5 bases at V and 9 bases at J, leaving 8 bases unmatched. CDR3: CASRKQGFGEQFF. CDR3 coding DNA: TGTGCCAGCAGGAAACAGGGGTTTGGTGAGCAGTTCTTC.

V usage is TRBV18 and J usage is TRBJ2-1; maybe TRBD1 (5 bases). V lost 4 bases, J lost 0 bases, and 19 bases lay in between. CDR1 and CDR2 from the germline V gene are KGHSH and LQKENI. This CDR3 contains 18 residues. As DNA, the CDR3 is TGTGCCAGCTCACTAGAGACAGTGTCTTACTCCTCCTACAATGAGCAGTTCTTC. Encoded protein: CASSLETVSYSSYNEQFF.

This chain uses TRBV7-2 with TRBJ2-7, with D uncertain. Per the germline V gene, CDR1 is SGHTA and CDR2 is FQGNSA. Trimming stripped 2 bases from V and 4 bases from J, with 12 bases between. The length of the CDR3 is 14 residues. The DNA for the CDR3 is TGTGCCAGCAGCTTACTCGGCAGGTCGTACGAGCAGTACTTC. This codes for CASSLLGRSYEQYF.

The CDR3 sequence: CASSYLAGDTYGYTF. The CDR3 bases are TGTGCCAGCAGTTACTTGGCAGGGGATACCTATGGCTACACCTTC. The J gene is TRBJ1-2, the V gene TRBV6-6; the D gene is possibly TRBD1 (6 bases). Trimming removed 1 base at V and 4 bases at J, with 13 bases between. Germline V gene lookup returns CDR1 MNHNY and CDR2 SVGAGI (reference sequence). The CDR3 has 15 amino acids.

V gene TRBV5-1 combines with J gene TRBJ1-1, with TRBD1 matching over 9 bases. CDR3 length: 21 amino acids. Germline CDR1 SGHRS, CDR2 YFSETQ. V was clipped by 4 bases and J by 5 bases; unmatched bases: 27. The CDR3 bases are TGCGCCAGCAGCCTGGTGTCGGGCGCCCGGGACAGGGCTGGTGAGGGGACTGAAGCTTTCTTT. Translation: CASSLVSGARDRAGEGTEAFF.

The chain links TRBV7-9 to TRBJ2-7, with unresolved D. CDR3 length: 13 amino acids. Per the germline V gene, CDR1 is SEHNR and CDR2 is FQNEAQ (reference sequence). V lost 4 bases to trimming and J lost 0 bases, with 7 bases between them. For the CDR3, the DNA is TGTGCCAGCAGCTCCGACATCTCCTACGAGCAGTACTTC. Amino acid sequence: CASSSDISYEQYF. Supplemented by reference TRBV7-9 and TRBJ2-7, the full variable domain reads DTGVSQNPRHKITKRGQNVTFRCDPISEHNRLYWYRQTLGQGPEFLTYFQNEAQLEKSRLLSDRFSAERPKGSFSTLEIQRTEQGDSAMYLCASSSDISYEQYFGPGTRLTVT.

This rearrangement joins TRBV13 to TRBJ2-7, with 15 bases matching TRBD2. The CDR3 extends over 14 amino acids. J was trimmed by 11 bases and V by 6 bases; bases with no gene match: 8. The germline V gene has CDR1 PRHDT and CDR2 FYEKMQ (reference sequence). CDR3 in DNA: TGTGCCAGCAGTCGGGGACTAGCGGGGGGATACGAGTACTTC. Translation gives CASSRGLAGGYEYF.

CDR3 residues: CASSDDRANYNEQFF. The CDR3 coding sequence is TGTGCCAGCAGTGATGACAGGGCAAACTACAATGAGCAGTTCTTC. The chain couples TRBV2 to TRBJ2-1, with 7 bases identical to TRBD1. Germline assignment: CDR1 SNHLY and CDR2 FYNNEI. Germline trimming cut 3 bases from V and 3 bases from J; bases unmatched to any gene: 5. The length of the CDR3 is 15 residues.

The chain carries TRBV6-1 and TRBJ2-1, with a weak D call TRBD1 (5 bases). The ends were cut back, 3 bases at V and 2 bases at J, with 11 bases in the middle. The V gene's germline CDR1 is MNHNS and CDR2 SASEGT. The CDR3 length is 15 residues. The CDR3 protein is CASSDQGTTYNEQFF. The CDR3 DNA reads as TGTGCCAGCAGTGACCAGGGTACCACCTACAATGAGCAGTTCTTC.

This clone was counted a few times. The rearrangement links TRBV30 to TRBJ2-5; D might be TRBD2 (5 bases). CDR3 size: 15 residues. V was shortened by 3 bases and J by 2 bases, with 16 bases between the two germline ends. Per the germline V gene, CDR1 is GTSNPN and CDR2 is SVGIG (reference sequence). DNA of the CDR3: TGTGCCTGGAGCGCAACTCTGGACTTTCAAGAGACCCAGTACTTC. Amino acid sequence: CAWSATLDFQETQYF.

The V call is TRBV4-2, the J call TRBJ2-1, with 7 bases identical to TRBD2. Germline trimming cut 0 bases from V and 0 bases from J; bases unmatched to any gene: 8. The CDR3 has 18 residues. Germline V gives CDR1 LGHNA, CDR2 YNFKEQ. The CDR3 DNA reads TGTGCCAGCAGCCAAGATACTAGCGTTCACCTCTCCTACAATGAGCAGTTCTTC. Translation gives CASSQDTSVHLSYNEQFF.

The chain has TRBV4-2 and TRBJ2-3, with TRBD2 matching over 10 bases. The V gene end was trimmed by 3 bases and the J gene end by 8 bases; junction bases not matched to a gene: 14. The germline V gene encodes CDR1 LGHNA and CDR2 YNFKEQ. The CDR3 has 17 residues. The CDR3 spells CASSQVPIAGGSITQYF. The CDR3 DNA reads as TGTGCCAGCAGCCAGGTCCCTATAGCGGGAGGTTCTATTACGCAGTATTTT.

The chain is built from TRBV30 and TRBJ1-1; D call uncertain. The CDR3 extends over 15 amino acids. Trimming stripped 2 bases from V and 0 bases from J, with 13 bases between. Germline CDR1 is GTSNPN and CDR2 is SVGIG (reference sequence). CDR3 DNA: TGTGCCTGGAGTTCGGGAGGGCATATGAACACTGAAGCTTTCTTT. Translated, it gives CAWSSGGHMNTEAFF.

V and J are TRBV3-1 (or the pseudogene TRBV3-2) and TRBJ1-5, with D maybe TRBD1 (6 bases). Trimming took 1 base from V and 11 from J, leaving 6 bases between them. The CDR3 sequence is 11 residues long. Germline V CDR1 and CDR2: LGHDT, YNNKEL (reference sequence). CDR3 loop: CASSQGQAQHF. The CDR3 DNA reads as TGTGCCAGCAGCCAAGGACAGGCCCAGCATTTT.